This T cell receptor beta chain was found in a study of circulating and synovial CD4+ cells in juvenile arthritis. A note on this clone: Its specificity is unknown. A junction boundary mismatches the germline segment, possibly from a read error. This CDR3 is also generated by other DNA sequences in the sample.

Patients with active juvenile idiopathic arthritis donated these samples. This table comes from immunoSEQ multiplex PCR, and its TCRdb copy is limited to in-frame clones, with some not included. In the table there are about 33,000 clones, over 90% of which are singletons. Study-wide findings and caveats: Circulating pathogenic-like lymphocytes shared a substantially higher fraction of CDR3 sequences with synovium than bulk blood. Diversity here was lower than in bulk blood CD4 cells. Shared-clonotype fractions with synovium likely underestimate full repertoire overlap.

The material sequenced was CD4+ T cells from blood. The receptor's source is a human donor with juvenile idiopathic arthritis.

CDR3 region: CASSTQGRHSPLHF. For the CDR3, the DNA is TGTGCCAGCAGTACACAGGGGCGTCATTCCCCCCTCCACTTT. This chain uses TRBV6-5 with TRBJ1-6; 7 bases fit TRBD1. Germline V lookup: CDR1 MNHEY, CDR2 SVGAGI. The CDR3 totals 14 residues.